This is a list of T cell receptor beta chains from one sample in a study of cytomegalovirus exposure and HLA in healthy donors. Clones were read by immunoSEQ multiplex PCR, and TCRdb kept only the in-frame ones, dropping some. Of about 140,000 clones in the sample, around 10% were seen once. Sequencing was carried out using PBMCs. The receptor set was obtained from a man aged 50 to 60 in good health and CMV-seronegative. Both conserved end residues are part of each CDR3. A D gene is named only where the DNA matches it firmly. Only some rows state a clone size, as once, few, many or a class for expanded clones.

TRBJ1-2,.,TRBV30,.,CAWSSEYPRANYGYTF,TGTGCCTGGAGTTCCGAGTACCCGAGAGCTAACTATGGCTACACCTTC
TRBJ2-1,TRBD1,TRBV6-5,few,CASSKPGQGLNEQFF,TGTGCCAGCAGTAAACCGGGACAGGGGTTGAATGAGCAGTTCTTC
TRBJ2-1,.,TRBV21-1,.,CASSLIIRGDRGVGEQFF,TGTGCCAGCAGCCTGATTATTAGAGGGGACAGGGGGGTCGGTGAGCAGTTCTTC
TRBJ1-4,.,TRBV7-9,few,CASSLIRAGGREKLFF,TGTGCCAGCAGCTTAATCCGGGCGGGGGGCCGTGAAAAACTGTTTTTT
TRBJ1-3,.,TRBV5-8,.,CASSGVPGKSGNTIYF,TGTGCCAGCAGCGGAGTCCCGGGAAAGAGCGGAAACACCATATATTTT
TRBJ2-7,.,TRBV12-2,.,CASRLFEGAPNEQYF,TGTGCAAGTCGCTTATTTGAGGGGGCTCCTAACGAGCAGTACTTC
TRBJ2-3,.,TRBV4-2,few,CASSWKESTDTQYF,TGTGCCAGCAGCTGGAAGGAGAGCACAGATACGCAGTATTTT
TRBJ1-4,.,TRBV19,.,CASSLQDATNEKLFF,TGTGCCAGTAGCCTACAGGATGCAACTAATGAAAAACTGTTTTTT
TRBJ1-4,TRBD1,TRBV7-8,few,CASSSRDRGEFANEKLFF,TGTGCCAGCAGCTCGCGAGACAGGGGAGAGTTTGCTAATGAAAAACTGTTTTTT
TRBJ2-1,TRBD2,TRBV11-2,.,CASSLEGGAGGGDEQFF,TGTGCCAGCAGCTTAGAAGGTGGAGCGGGAGGCGGGGATGAGCAGTTCTTC
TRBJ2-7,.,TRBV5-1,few,CASSLDPARNEQYF,TGCGCCAGCAGCTTGGATCCAGCGAGGAACGAGCAGTACTTC
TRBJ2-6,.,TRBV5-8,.,CASSLGVWGAGANVLTF,TGTGCCAGCAGCTTGGGGGTCTGGGGAGCTGGGGCCAACGTCCTGACTTTC
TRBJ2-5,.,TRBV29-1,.,CSGKYKETQYF,TGCAGCGGTAAATATAAAGAGACCCAGTACTTC
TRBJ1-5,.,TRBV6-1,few,CASSLDGYSNQPQHF,TGTGCCAGCAGTCTAGACGGCTATAGCAATCAGCCCCAGCATTTT
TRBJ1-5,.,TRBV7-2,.,CASSLAGTDTQHF,TGTGCCAGCAGCTTAGCGGGCACAGATACGCAGCATTTT
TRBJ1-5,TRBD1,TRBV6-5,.,CASRADRGGQPQHF,TGTGCCAGCAGGGCGGACAGGGGCGGTCAGCCCCAGCATTTT
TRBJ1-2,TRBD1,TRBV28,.,CASRDGTGIRRGYTF,TGTGCCAGCAGGGACGGGACAGGGATAAGGCGTGGCTACACCTTC
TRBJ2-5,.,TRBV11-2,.,CASSSGETQYF,TGTGCCAGCAGCTCGGGAGAGACCCAGTACTTC
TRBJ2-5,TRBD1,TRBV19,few,CASSRDRWGQETQYF,TGTGCCAGTAGCAGGGACAGGTGGGGCCAGGAGACCCAGTACTTC
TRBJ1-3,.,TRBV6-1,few,CASDNRAFSGNTIYF,TGTGCCAGCGATAACAGGGCATTTTCTGGAAACACCATATATTTT
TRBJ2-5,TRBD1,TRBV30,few,CAWSGQGGETQYF,TGTGCCTGGTCGGGACAGGGGGGAGAGACCCAGTACTTC
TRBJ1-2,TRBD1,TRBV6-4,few,CASSTTGEVRFGYTF,TGTGCCAGCAGTACTACAGGGGAAGTGAGGTTTGGCTACACCTTC
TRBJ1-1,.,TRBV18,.,CASSPPQKQGIVNTEAFF,TGTGCCAGCTCACCCCCCCAAAAACAGGGTATTGTGAACACTGAAGCTTTCTTT
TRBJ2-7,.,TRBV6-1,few,CASSEAMDSPEQYF,TGTGCCAGCAGTGAAGCGATGGACAGCCCCGAGCAGTACTTC
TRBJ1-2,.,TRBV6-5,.,CASSYSRQPIDGYTF,TGTGCCAGCAGTTACTCGAGACAACCGATTGATGGCTACACCTTC
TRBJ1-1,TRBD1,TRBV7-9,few,CASSFGDSGNTEAFF,TGTGCCAGCAGCTTCGGGGACAGTGGGAACACTGAAGCTTTCTTT
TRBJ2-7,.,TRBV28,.,CASSSRGGTLYEQYF,TGTGCCAGCAGTTCCCGCGGAGGGACCCTTTACGAGCAGTACTTC
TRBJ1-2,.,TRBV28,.,CASSFSRNYGYTF,TGTGCCAGCAGTTTCTCCCGTAACTATGGCTACACCTTC
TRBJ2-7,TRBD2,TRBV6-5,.,CASSYSGLAGGWEQYF,TGTGCCAGCAGTTACTCCGGACTAGCGGGAGGGTGGGAGCAGTACTTC
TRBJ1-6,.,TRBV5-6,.,CASSPRGTPLHF,TGTGCCAGCAGCCCAAGAGGGACACCCCTCCACTTT
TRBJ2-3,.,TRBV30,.,CAWAAGTSTDTQYF,TGTGCCTGGGCAGCCGGGACTAGCACAGATACGCAGTATTTT
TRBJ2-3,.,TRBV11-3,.,CASSRGTGALRTDTQYF,TGTGCCAGCAGCCGTGGCACTGGAGCACTGCGCACAGATACGCAGTATTTT
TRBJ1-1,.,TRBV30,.,CAWTPGNTEAFF,TGTGCCTGGACCCCAGGCAACACTGAAGCTTTCTTT
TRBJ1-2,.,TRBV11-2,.,CASSLGRGGATNYGYTF,TGTGCCAGCAGCTTAGGACGCGGGGGGGCAACCAACTATGGCTACACCTTC
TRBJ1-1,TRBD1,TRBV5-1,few,CASSSPRDRLSGSTEAFF,TGCGCCAGCAGCTCTCCCCGGGACAGGTTGTCCGGGAGCACTGAAGCTTTCTTT
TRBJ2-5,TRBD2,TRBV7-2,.,CASSLSGSLTQYF,TGTGCCAGCAGCCTGAGCGGGAGTTTGACCCAGTACTTC
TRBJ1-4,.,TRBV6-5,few,CASSTGGLANEKLFF,TGTGCCAGCAGTACGGGGGGTCTGGCTAATGAAAAACTGTTTTTT
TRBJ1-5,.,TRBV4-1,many,CASSQDGGIGNQPQHF,TGCGCCAGCAGCCAAGATGGGGGGATCGGCAATCAGCCCCAGCATTTT
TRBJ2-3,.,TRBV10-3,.,CAISEPREPSTDTQYF,TGTGCCATCAGTGAGCCGAGAGAACCTAGCACAGATACGCAGTATTTT
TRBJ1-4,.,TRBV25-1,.,CASSAIGRTNEKLFF,TGTGCCAGCAGCGCGATTGGGCGTACTAATGAAAAACTGTTTTTT
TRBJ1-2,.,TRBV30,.,CAWNYGFYGYTF,TGTGCCTGGAACTACGGGTTCTATGGCTACACCTTC
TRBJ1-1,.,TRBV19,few,CASSPQTNMNTEAFF,TGTGCCAGTAGTCCACAGACTAATATGAACACTGAAGCTTTCTTT
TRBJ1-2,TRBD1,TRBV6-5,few,CASSGRQGRGYTF,TGTGCCAGCAGTGGACGACAGGGTCGGGGCTACACCTTC
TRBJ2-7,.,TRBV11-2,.,CASSHGQSYEQYF,TGTGCCAGCAGCCATGGACAGTCCTACGAGCAGTACTTC
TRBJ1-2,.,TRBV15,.,CATSRDSDSFRIYTF,TGTGCCACCAGCAGAGACTCAGACAGTTTCCGGATCTACACCTTC
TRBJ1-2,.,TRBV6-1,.,CASSEGGGVGYTF,TGTGCCAGCAGTGAAGGAGGAGGGGTCGGCTACACCTTC
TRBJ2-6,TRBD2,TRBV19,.,CASSIPGGGANVLTF,TGTGCCAGTAGTATTCCGGGAGGTGGGGCCAACGTCCTGACTTTC
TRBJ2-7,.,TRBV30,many,CAWSVGGTSYEQYF,TGTGCCTGGAGTGTGGGCGGGACCTCCTACGAGCAGTACTTC
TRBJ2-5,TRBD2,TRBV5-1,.,CASSSPLAGDYQETQYF,TGCGCCAGCAGCTCCCCACTAGCGGGGGATTATCAAGAGACCCAGTACTTC
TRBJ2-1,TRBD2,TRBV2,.,CASMMGLAGGRLYEQFF,TGTGCCAGCATGATGGGACTAGCGGGGGGGCGTCTGTATGAGCAGTTCTTC
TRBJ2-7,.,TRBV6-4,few,CASSDSRGASLHEQYF,TGTGCCAGCAGTGACTCGAGAGGAGCTAGCCTCCACGAGCAGTACTTC
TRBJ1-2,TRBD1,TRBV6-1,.,CASSARQGAIYGYTF,TGTGCCAGCAGTGCCCGACAGGGGGCCATATATGGCTACACCTTC
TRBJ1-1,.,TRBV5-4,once,CASSLPGLNTEAFF,TGTGCCAGCAGCTTGCCGGGATTGAACACTGAAGCTTTCTTT
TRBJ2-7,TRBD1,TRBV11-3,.,CASSLTGERSEQYF,TGTGCCAGCAGCTTAACAGGGGAACGGTCCGAGCAGTACTTC
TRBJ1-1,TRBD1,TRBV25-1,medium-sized,CASRPTGEATEAFF,TGTGCCAGCAGGCCGACAGGGGAGGCCACTGAAGCTTTCTTT
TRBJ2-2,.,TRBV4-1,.,CASSQDGGAWNTGELFF,TGCGCCAGCAGCCAAGATGGGGGGGCCTGGAACACCGGGGAGCTGTTTTTT
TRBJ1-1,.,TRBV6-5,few,CASSNQGRRTEAFF,TGTGCCAGCAGTAATCAGGGAAGAAGGACTGAAGCTTTCTTT
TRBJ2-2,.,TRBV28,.,CASSFGTGRGTGELFF,TGTGCCAGCAGTTTCGGTACAGGGAGGGGTACCGGGGAGCTGTTTTTT
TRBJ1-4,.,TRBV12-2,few,CASRSTGQWEKLFF,TGTGCAAGTCGCTCGACAGGGCAGTGGGAAAAACTGTTTTTT
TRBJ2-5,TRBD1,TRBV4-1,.,CASSQTQGAQETQYF,TGCGCCAGCAGCCAAACACAGGGGGCCCAAGAGACCCAGTACTTC